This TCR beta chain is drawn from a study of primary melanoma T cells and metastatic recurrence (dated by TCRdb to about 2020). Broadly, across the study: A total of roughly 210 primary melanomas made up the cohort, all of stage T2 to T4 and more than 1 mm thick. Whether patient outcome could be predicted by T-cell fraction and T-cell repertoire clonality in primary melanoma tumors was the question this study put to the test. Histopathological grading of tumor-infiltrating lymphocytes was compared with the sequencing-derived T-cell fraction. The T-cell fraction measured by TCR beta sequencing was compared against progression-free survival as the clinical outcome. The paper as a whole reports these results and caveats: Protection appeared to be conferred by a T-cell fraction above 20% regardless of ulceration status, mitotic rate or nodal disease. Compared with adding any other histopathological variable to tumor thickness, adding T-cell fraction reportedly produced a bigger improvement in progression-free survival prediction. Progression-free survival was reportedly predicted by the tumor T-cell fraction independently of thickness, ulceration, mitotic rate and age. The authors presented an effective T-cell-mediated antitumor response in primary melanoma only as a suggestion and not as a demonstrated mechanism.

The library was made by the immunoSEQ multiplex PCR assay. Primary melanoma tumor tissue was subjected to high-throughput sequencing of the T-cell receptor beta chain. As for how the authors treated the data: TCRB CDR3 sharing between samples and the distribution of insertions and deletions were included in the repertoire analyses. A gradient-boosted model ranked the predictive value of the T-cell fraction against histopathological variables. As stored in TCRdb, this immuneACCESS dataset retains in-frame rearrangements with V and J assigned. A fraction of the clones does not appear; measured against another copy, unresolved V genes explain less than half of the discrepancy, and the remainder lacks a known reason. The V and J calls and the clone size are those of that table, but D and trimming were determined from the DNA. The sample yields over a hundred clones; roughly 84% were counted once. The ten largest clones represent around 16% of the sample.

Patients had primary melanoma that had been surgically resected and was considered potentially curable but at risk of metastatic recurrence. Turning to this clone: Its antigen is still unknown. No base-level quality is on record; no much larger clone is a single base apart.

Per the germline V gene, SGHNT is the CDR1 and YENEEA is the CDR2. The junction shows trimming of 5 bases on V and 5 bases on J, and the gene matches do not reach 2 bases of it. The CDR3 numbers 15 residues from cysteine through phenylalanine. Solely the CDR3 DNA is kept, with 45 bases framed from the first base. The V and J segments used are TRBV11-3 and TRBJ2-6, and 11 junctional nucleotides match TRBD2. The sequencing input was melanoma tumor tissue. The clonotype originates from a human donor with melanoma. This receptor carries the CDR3 CASSVTSGRANVLTF. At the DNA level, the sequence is TGTGCCAGCAGCGTGACTAGCGGGAGGGCCAACGTCCTGACTTTC.